The clone carrying this TCR beta chain was seen a few times. The target antigen is unknown. This sample is part of a study of cytomegalovirus exposure and HLA in healthy donors. Study context: From about 200 million T cells, an earlier analysis saw approximately 120 million unique TCR beta sequences.

Germline-derived CDR1 and CDR2 are MDHEN and SYDVKM. V dropped 6 bases and J dropped 7 bases, with 19 bases sitting between them. CDR3 length equals 14 residues. Whole-study findings and limits: A later analysis revealed that TCR association rates differed between HLA loci, peaking at DRB1 and bottoming out at HLA-C. The study labeled 180 or so TCR beta chains cytomegalovirus-associated. The number of N-insertions in an Asian-associated ancestry cluster was reportedly below the 666-donor mean in a later analysis.

Primers included in the PCR were 60 Vbeta and 13 Jbeta primers. Data came from immunoSEQ multiplex PCR; TCRdb stores just in-frame clones and leaves some out. This table has 200,000 or so clones, approximately 83% appearing once. Sequencing used PBMCs. This receptor was identified in a boy between 2 and 10 years old in good health and CMV-seronegative. The chain links TRBV28 to TRBJ2-7; D may be TRBD2 (5 bases). The CDR3 DNA reads TGTGCCAGCAGGATCGGAGCACTCAGGAGGGAGCAGTACTTC. Encoded protein: CASRIGALRREQYF. The whole variable domain, remainder taken from reference TRBV28 and TRBJ2-7, is DVKVTQSSRYLVKRTGEKVFLECVQDMDHENMFWYRQDPGLGLRLIYFSYDVKMKEKGDIPEGYSVSREKKERFSLILESASTNQTSMYLCASRIGALRREQYFGPGTRLTVT.